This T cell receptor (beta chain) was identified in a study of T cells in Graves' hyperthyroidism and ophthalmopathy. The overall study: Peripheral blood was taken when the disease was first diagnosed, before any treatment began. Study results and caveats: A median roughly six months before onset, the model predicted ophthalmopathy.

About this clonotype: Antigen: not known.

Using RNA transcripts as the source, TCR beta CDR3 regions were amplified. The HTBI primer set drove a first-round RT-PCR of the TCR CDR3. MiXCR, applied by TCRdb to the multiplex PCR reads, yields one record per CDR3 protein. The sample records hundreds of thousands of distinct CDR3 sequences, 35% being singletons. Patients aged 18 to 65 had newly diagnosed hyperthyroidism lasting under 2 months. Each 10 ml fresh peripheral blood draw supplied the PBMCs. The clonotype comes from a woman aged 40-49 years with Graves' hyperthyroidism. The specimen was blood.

CDR3 DNA sequence: TGCGCCAGCAGAATGGGACTAGCGGGAGGCTGGGATGAGCAGTTCTTC. Protein sequence: CASRMGLAGGWDEQFF. The chain has TRBV10-2 and TRBJ2-7; 15 bases line up with TRBD2. Judging by the DNA end, TRBJ2-1 fits better; the J call may be wrong. CDR1 and CDR2 (germline): WSHSY, SAAADI. The CDR3 has 16 amino acids.